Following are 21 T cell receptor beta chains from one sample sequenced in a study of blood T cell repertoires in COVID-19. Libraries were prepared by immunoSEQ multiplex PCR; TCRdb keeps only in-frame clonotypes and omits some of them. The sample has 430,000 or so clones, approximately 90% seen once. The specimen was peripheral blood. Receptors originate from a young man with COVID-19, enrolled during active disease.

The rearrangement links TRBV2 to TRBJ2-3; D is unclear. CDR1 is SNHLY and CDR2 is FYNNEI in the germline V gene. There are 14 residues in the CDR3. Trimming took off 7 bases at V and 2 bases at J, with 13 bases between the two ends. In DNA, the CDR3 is TGTGCCAGCAAAACTTCTCTCTACACAGATACGCAGTATTTT. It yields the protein CASKTSLYTDTQYF.

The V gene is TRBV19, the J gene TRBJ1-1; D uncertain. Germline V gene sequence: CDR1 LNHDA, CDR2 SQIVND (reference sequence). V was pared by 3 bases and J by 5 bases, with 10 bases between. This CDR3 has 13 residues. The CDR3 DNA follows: TGTGCCAGTAGTATGATGGGAGAAACTGAAGCTTTCTTT. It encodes CASSMMGETEAFF.

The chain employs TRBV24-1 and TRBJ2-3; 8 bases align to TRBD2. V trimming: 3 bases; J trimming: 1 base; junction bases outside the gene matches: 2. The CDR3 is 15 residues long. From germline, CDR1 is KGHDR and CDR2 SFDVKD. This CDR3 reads CATSDASGRTDTQYF. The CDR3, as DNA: TGTGCCACCAGTGATGCTAGCGGGCGCACAGATACGCAGTATTTT.

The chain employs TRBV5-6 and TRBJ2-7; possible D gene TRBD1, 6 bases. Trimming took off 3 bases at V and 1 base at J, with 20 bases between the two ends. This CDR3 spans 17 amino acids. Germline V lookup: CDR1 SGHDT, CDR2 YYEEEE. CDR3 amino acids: CASSSIERGWRSYEQYF. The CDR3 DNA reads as TGTGCCAGCAGCTCAATTGAAAGGGGGTGGAGATCCTACGAGCAGTACTTC.

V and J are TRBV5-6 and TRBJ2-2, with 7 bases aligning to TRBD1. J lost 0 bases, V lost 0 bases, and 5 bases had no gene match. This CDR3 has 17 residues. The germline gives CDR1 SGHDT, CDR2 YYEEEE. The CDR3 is CASSLALTGTNTGELFF. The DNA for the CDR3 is TGTGCCAGCAGCTTGGCCCTGACAGGGACGAACACCGGGGAGCTGTTTTTT.

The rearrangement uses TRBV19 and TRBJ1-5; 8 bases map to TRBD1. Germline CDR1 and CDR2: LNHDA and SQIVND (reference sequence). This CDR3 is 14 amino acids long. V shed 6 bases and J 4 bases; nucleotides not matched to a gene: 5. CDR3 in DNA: TGTGCCAGTAGGAAGACAGGGGTAAATCAGCCCCAGCATTTT. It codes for CASRKTGVNQPQHF. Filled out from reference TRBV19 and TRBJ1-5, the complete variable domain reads DGGITQSPKYLFRKEGQNVTLSCEQNLNHDAMYWYRQDPGQGLRLIYYSQIVNDFQKGDIAEGYSVSREKKESFPLTVTSAQKNPTAFYLCASRKTGVNQPQHFGDGTRLSIL.

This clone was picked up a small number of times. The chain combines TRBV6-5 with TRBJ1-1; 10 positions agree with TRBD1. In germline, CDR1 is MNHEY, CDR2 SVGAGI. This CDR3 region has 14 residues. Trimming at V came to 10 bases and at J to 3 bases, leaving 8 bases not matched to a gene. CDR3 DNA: TGTGCCACCAGGACAGGGGGTTCGGACACTGAAGCTTTCTTT. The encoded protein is CATRTGGSDTEAFF.

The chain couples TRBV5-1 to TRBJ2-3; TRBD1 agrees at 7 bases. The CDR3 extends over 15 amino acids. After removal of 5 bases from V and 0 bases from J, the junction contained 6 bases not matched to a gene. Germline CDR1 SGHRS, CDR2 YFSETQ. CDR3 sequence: CASRGQPRSTDTQYF. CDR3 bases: TGCGCCAGCAGGGGACAGCCGAGAAGCACAGATACGCAGTATTTT.

This CDR3 is CASSLDRVRGYGYTF. In DNA, the CDR3 is TGTGCCAGCAGCTTAGATCGCGTCAGGGGGTACGGCTACACCTTC. The V and J genes are TRBV11-2 and TRBJ1-2; 7 bases are shared with TRBD1. The junction had 9 bases not matched to a gene; V was cut back by 0 bases and J by 8 bases. The CDR3 covers 15 residues. CDR1 and CDR2 from the germline V gene are SGHAT and FQNNGV.

In nucleotides, the CDR3 is TGTGCCAGCAGTTACTACGGGATTGGCTACGAGCAGTACTTC. Translated: CASSYYGIGYEQYF. The chain is built from TRBV6-6 and TRBJ2-7; a weak D match, TRBD2 (5 bases). This CDR3 is built from 14 residues. The germline V gene has CDR1 MNHNY and CDR2 SVGAGI (reference sequence). V was clipped by 1 base and J by 3 bases, with 10 bases between them.

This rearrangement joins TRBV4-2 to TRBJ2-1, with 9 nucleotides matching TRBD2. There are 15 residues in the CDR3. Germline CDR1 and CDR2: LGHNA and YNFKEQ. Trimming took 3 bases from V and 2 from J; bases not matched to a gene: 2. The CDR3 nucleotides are TGTGCCAGCAGCCAGCGGGAGGGCCCCTACAATGAGCAGTTCTTC. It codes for CASSQREGPYNEQFF.

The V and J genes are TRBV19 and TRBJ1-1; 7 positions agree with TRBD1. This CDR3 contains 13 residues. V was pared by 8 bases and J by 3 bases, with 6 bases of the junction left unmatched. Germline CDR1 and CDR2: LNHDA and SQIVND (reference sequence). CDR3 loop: CASQGGRDTEAFF. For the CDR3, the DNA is TGTGCCAGTCAGGGGGGCCGGGACACTGAAGCTTTCTTT.

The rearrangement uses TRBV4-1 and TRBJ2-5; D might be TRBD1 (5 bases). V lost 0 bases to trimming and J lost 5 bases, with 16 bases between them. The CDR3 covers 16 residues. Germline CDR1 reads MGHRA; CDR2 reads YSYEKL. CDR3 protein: CASSQDDGRVTETQYF. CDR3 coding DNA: TGCGCCAGCAGCCAAGACGACGGCAGGGTGACGGAGACCCAGTACTTC.

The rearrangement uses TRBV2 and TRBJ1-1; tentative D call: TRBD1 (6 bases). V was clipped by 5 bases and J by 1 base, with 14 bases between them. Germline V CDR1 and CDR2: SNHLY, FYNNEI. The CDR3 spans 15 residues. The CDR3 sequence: CASSTTGTQNTEAFF. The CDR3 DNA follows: TGTGCCAGCAGTACAACCGGGACACAGAACACTGAAGCTTTCTTT.

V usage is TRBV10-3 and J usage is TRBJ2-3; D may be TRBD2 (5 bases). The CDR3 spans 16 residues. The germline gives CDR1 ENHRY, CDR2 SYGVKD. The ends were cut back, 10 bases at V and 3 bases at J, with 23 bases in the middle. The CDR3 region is CATGGERAIETDTQYF. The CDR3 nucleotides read TGTGCCACTGGCGGCGAGAGGGCCATTGAGACAGATACGCAGTATTTT.

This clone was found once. The CDR3 DNA reads TGTGCCAGCAACAGGAAGAACACTGAAGCTTTCTTT. Amino acid sequence: CASNRKNTEAFF. The V and J genes are TRBV2 and TRBJ1-1; D might be TRBD1 (5 bases). Per the germline V gene, CDR1 is SNHLY and CDR2 is FYNNEI. The CDR3 is made up of 12 amino acids. Trimming pared 7 bases from V and 1 base from J, leaving 7 bases between.

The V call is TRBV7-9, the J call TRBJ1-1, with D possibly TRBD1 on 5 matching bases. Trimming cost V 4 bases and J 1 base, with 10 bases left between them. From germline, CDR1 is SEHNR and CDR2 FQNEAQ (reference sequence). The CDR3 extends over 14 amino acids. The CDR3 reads CASSSPDTNTEAFF. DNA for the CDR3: TGTGCCAGCAGCTCCCCGGACACGAACACTGAAGCTTTCTTT.

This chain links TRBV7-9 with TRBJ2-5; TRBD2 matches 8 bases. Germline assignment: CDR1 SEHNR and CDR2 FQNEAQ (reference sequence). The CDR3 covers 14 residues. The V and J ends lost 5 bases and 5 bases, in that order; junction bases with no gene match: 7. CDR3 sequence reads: CASSHPGGGETQYF. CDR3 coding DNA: TGTGCCAGCAGCCATCCCGGGGGGGGTGAGACCCAGTACTTC.

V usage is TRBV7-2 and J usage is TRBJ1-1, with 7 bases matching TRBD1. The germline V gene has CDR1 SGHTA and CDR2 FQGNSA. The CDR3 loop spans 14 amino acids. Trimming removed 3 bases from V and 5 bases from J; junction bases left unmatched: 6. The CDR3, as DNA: TGTGCCAGCAGCTTCCCAGGGGGTAGAACTGAAGCTTTCTTT. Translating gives CASSFPGGRTEAFF.

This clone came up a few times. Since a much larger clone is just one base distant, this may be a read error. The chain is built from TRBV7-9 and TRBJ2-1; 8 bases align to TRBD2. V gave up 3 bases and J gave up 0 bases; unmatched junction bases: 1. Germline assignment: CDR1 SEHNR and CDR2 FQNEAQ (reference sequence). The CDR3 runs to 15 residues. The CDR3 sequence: CASSFSGSSYNEQFF. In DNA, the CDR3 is TGTGCCAGCAGCTTCAGCGGGAGCTCCTACAATGAGCAGTTCTTC.

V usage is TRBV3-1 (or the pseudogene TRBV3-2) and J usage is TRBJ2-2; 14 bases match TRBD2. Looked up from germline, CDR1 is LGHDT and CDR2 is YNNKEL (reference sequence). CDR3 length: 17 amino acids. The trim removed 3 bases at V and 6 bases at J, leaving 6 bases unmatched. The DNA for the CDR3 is TGTGCCAGCAGCCACCGACCGGGACTAGCGGGGGCCGGGGAGCTGTTTTTT. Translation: CASSHRPGLAGAGELFF.